This is a list of T cell receptor beta chains from one sample in a study of response to subunit inactivated influenza vaccine. TCRdb re-called the RT-PCR reads through MiXCR, storing one row per CDR3 protein. The sample lists some 850,000 distinct CDR3 sequences; 18% were seen once. This specimen was PBMCs from blood, taken 5 days after vaccination. These receptors were taken from a man aged 50-59 years who received an inactivated influenza vaccine. CDR3s include the opening cysteine and the closing phenylalanine or tryptophan. The order of the fields is V gene, clone size, J gene, D gene, CDR3 protein, CDR3 DNA. A D gene is named only where the DNA matches it firmly. Clone size is not always given. Where it is, it says once, few, many or a class for expanded clones.

V: TRBV27
size: few
J: TRBJ2-2
D: TRBD1
CDR3: CASSPIGQGNTGELFF
DNA: TGTGCCAGCAGTCCGATCGGACAGGGAAACACCGGGGAGCTGTTTTTT

V: TRBV4-3
size: few
J: TRBJ1-5
D: .
CDR3: CASSQDEGNQPQHF
DNA: TGCGCCAGCAGCCAAGATGAGGGGAATCAGCCCCAGCATTTT

V: TRBV7-8
size: .
J: TRBJ1-3
D: TRBD1
CDR3: CASSAGTASGNTIYF
DNA: TGTGCCAGCAGCGCCGGGACAGCTTCTGGAAACACCATATATTTT

V: TRBV11-1
size: many
J: TRBJ2-3
D: TRBD2
CDR3: CASSLAPGLAEADTQYF
DNA: TGTGCCAGCAGCTTAGCCCCGGGACTAGCGGAGGCAGATACGCAGTATTTT

V: TRBV4-1
size: .
J: TRBJ1-6
D: TRBD1
CDR3: CASSQEGQGGRSPLHF
DNA: TGCGCCAGCAGCCAAGAAGGGCAGGGGGGGCGTTCACCCCTCCACTTT

V: TRBV7-2
size: .
J: TRBJ2-1
D: .
CDR3: CASSLVGGQYNEQFF
DNA: TGTGCCAGCAGCTTAGTGGGCGGGCAGTACAATGAGCAGTTCTTC

V: TRBV9
size: .
J: TRBJ2-1
D: .
CDR3: CASSVSGRTYNEQFF
DNA: TGTGCCAGCAGCGTATCAGGTCGTACCTACAATGAGCAGTTCTTC

V: TRBV15
size: .
J: TRBJ1-6
D: TRBD1
CDR3: CATSRNGQGGSPLHF
DNA: TGTGCCACCAGCAGAAATGGACAGGGTGGTTCACCCCTCCACTTT

V: TRBV12-3/TRBV12-4
size: many
J: TRBJ2-5
D: .
CDR3: CASSTLGETQYF
DNA: TGTGCCAGCAGTACGCTGGGGGAGACCCAGTACTTC

V: TRBV5-6
size: few
J: TRBJ2-7
D: .
CDR3: CASSLGGSWEQYF
DNA: TGTGCCAGCAGCTTGGGGGGTTCGTGGGAGCAGTACTTC

V: TRBV9
size: .
J: TRBJ2-5
D: .
CDR3: CASSVGGLPRGETQYF
DNA: TGTGCCAGCAGCGTAGGGGGCCTCCCTCGGGGGGAGACCCAGTACTTC

V: TRBV12-3/TRBV12-4
size: .
J: TRBJ2-1
D: TRBD2
CDR3: CASSQSGGSYNEQFF
DNA: TGTGCCAGCAGCCAAAGCGGGGGGTCCTACAATGAGCAGTTCTTC

V: TRBV7-2
size: few
J: TRBJ2-7
D: .
CDR3: CASSLVHYEQYF
DNA: TGTGCCAGCAGCTTAGTTCACTACGAGCAGTACTTC

V: TRBV20-1
size: few
J: TRBJ2-7
D: .
CDR3: CSARAGQYTYEQYF
DNA: TGCAGTGCTAGAGCCGGACAGTACACCTACGAGCAGTACTTC

V: TRBV6-5
size: .
J: TRBJ2-7
D: .
CDR3: CASSYIRGVNSYEQYF
DNA: TGTGCCAGCAGTTACATTAGGGGCGTCAACTCCTACGAGCAGTACTTC

V: TRBV3-1
size: .
J: TRBJ2-5
D: TRBD1
CDR3: CASSPWDRQETQYF
DNA: TGTGCCAGCAGCCCCTGGGACAGACAAGAGACCCAGTACTTC

V: TRBV10-3
size: many
J: TRBJ1-2
D: .
CDR3: CAISPQEIYGYTF
DNA: TGTGCCATCAGCCCACAGGAAATCTATGGCTACACCTTC

V: TRBV5-1
size: few
J: TRBJ1-1
D: TRBD1
CDR3: CASSSGQGKMNTEAFF
DNA: TGCGCCAGCAGTTCGGGACAGGGGAAGATGAACACTGAAGCTTTCTTT

V: TRBV3-1
size: .
J: TRBJ1-6
D: .
CDR3: CASSQEGVISPLHF
DNA: TGTGCCAGCAGCCAAGAAGGGGTAATTTCACCCCTCCACTTT

V: TRBV6-2/TRBV6-3
size: .
J: TRBJ1-2
D: .
CDR3: CASSRAGTVSIYGYTF
DNA: TGTGCCAGCAGTCGAGCCGGGACCGTATCCATCTATGGCTACACCTTC

V: TRBV11-1
size: few
J: TRBJ2-3
D: .
CDR3: CASSYREDTQYF
DNA: TGTGCCAGCAGCTACAGGGAGGATACGCAGTATTTT

V: TRBV20-1
size: .
J: TRBJ2-5
D: .
CDR3: CSASTQETQYF
DNA: TGCAGTGCTAGTACCCAAGAGACCCAGTACTTC

V: TRBV5-1
size: .
J: TRBJ1-1
D: TRBD1
CDR3: CASSPLPDRGNRAFF
DNA: TGCGCCAGCAGCCCCCTACCCGACAGGGGAAATCGAGCTTTCTTT

V: TRBV6-5
size: .
J: TRBJ2-1
D: TRBD1
CDR3: CASSYSETGGLNEQFF
DNA: TGTGCCAGCAGTTACTCAGAGACAGGGGGCTTGAATGAGCAGTTCTTC

V: TRBV10-3
size: many
J: TRBJ2-7
D: TRBD1
CDR3: CAISDLRQGVYEQYF
DNA: TGTGCCATCAGTGACCTAAGACAGGGGGTCTACGAGCAGTACTTC

V: TRBV12-3/TRBV12-4
size: few
J: TRBJ2-3
D: .
CDR3: CASSLGALGSWKDTQYF
DNA: TGTGCCAGCAGTTTAGGGGCTTTGGGCAGCTGGAAAGATACGCAGTATTTT

V: TRBV20-1
size: few
J: TRBJ2-3
D: .
CDR3: CSATAGSSPADTQYF
DNA: TGCAGTGCTACGGCGGGGTCTAGCCCCGCAGATACGCAGTATTTT

V: TRBV6-5
size: .
J: TRBJ1-1
D: .
CDR3: CASSYSNTVAFF
DNA: TGTGCCAGCAGTTACTCGAATACAGTGGCTTTCTTT

V: TRBV29-1
size: few
J: TRBJ2-5
D: .
CDR3: CSVTRQAAETQYF
DNA: TGCAGCGTTACCCGCCAGGCGGCAGAGACCCAGTACTTC

V: TRBV7-2
size: few
J: TRBJ2-3
D: .
CDR3: CASSLAFRGAQDTQYF
DNA: TGTGCCAGCAGCTTAGCCTTTCGGGGGGCCCAAGATACGCAGTATTTT

V: TRBV5-1
size: .
J: TRBJ1-1
D: .
CDR3: CASSTRGDTEAFF
DNA: TGCGCCAGCAGCACAAGGGGGGACACTGAAGCTTTCTTT

V: TRBV19
size: .
J: TRBJ2-7
D: .
CDR3: CASSIGTKSYEQYF
DNA: TGTGCCAGTAGTATCGGGACAAAGTCCTACGAGCAGTACTTC

V: TRBV12-3/TRBV12-4
size: many
J: TRBJ2-1
D: .
CDR3: CASSLGVSYNEQFF
DNA: TGTGCCAGCAGTTTAGGGGTGTCCTACAATGAGCAGTTCTTC

V: TRBV11-2
size: .
J: TRBJ2-5
D: TRBD2
CDR3: CASSFGSGGRETQYF
DNA: TGTGCCAGCAGCTTCGGTAGCGGGGGGAGGGAGACCCAGTACTTC

V: TRBV6-1
size: few
J: TRBJ1-4
D: TRBD1
CDR3: CASSGQGNLVEKLFF
DNA: TGTGCCAGCAGTGGACAGGGGAACTTGGTTGAAAAACTGTTTTTT

V: TRBV6-1
size: few
J: TRBJ2-1
D: TRBD2
CDR3: CASTPGTSNEQFF
DNA: TGTGCCAGCACCCCCGGGACTAGCAATGAGCAGTTCTTC

V: TRBV12-3/TRBV12-4
size: few
J: TRBJ2-2
D: .
CDR3: CASSLGPVGELFF
DNA: TGTGCCAGCAGTTTAGGTCCCGTCGGGGAGCTGTTTTTT

V: TRBV9
size: few
J: TRBJ2-1
D: TRBD2
CDR3: CASSVASGLGGSEQFF
DNA: TGTGCCAGCAGCGTAGCTTCGGGACTAGGAGGCAGTGAGCAGTTCTTC

V: TRBV24-1
size: .
J: TRBJ2-3
D: .
CDR3: CATSDFRGGSTTDTQYF
DNA: TGTGCCACCAGTGATTTCAGGGGCGGGAGCACTACAGATACGCAGTATTTT

V: TRBV2
size: few
J: TRBJ1-1
D: TRBD1
CDR3: CANSDRVNTEAFF
DNA: TGTGCCAACTCGGACAGGGTGAACACTGAAGCTTTCTTT

V: TRBV12-5
size: .
J: TRBJ2-7
D: .
CDR3: CASAFNPGGNIYEQYF
DNA: TGTGCTAGTGCCTTCAATCCAGGGGGGAATATTTACGAGCAGTACTTC

V: TRBV29-1
size: many
J: TRBJ2-4
D: TRBD2
CDR3: CSVDPGGTKNIQYF
DNA: TGCAGCGTTGACCCGGGGGGGACCAAAAACATTCAGTACTTC

V: TRBV2
size: .
J: TRBJ2-1
D: .
CDR3: CASKLERVQFF
DNA: TGTGCCAGCAAGCTTGAGCGGGTGCAGTTCTTC

V: TRBV5-6
size: few
J: TRBJ2-5
D: .
CDR3: CASSLNQGLGETQYF
DNA: TGTGCCAGCAGCTTGAATCAGGGGTTGGGAGAGACCCAGTACTTC

V: TRBV15
size: few
J: TRBJ2-7
D: .
CDR3: CATSRDKWSGEQYF
DNA: TGTGCCACCAGCAGAGATAAATGGAGCGGCGAGCAGTACTTC

V: TRBV5-6
size: .
J: TRBJ2-7
D: .
CDR3: CASSLEGEDEQYF
DNA: TGTGCCAGCAGCTTGGAGGGAGAGGACGAGCAGTACTTC

V: TRBV20-1
size: few
J: TRBJ1-5
D: TRBD1
CDR3: CSARRGQGYQPQHF
DNA: TGCAGTGCTAGACGGGGACAGGGCTACCAGCCCCAGCATTTT

V: TRBV5-6
size: .
J: TRBJ2-5
D: .
CDR3: CASSWRATQYF
DNA: TGTGCCAGCAGCTGGAGGGCGACCCAGTACTTC

V: TRBV20-1
size: few
J: TRBJ2-7
D: .
CDR3: CSARSGLTEQYF
DNA: TGCAGTGCCAGGTCTGGGCTGACCGAGCAGTACTTC

V: TRBV7-2
size: few
J: TRBJ2-1
D: .
CDR3: CASSLRPVPRSYNEQFF
DNA: TGTGCCAGCAGCTTGAGGCCGGTCCCCAGATCCTACAATGAGCAGTTCTTC